Listed here are 5 T cell receptor beta chains from one sample, sequenced in a study of CD8+ T cells in alopecia areata. cDNA serving as the sequencing template came from extracted, reverse transcribed RNA. TCRdb keeps only in-frame clones here, not all; method: immunoSEQ multiplex PCR. The profile shows 98,000 or so clones, over 55% of them singletons. Sequenced: NKG2D-low CD8+ T cells sorted from blood. The receptors were sampled from a human donor with alopecia areata.

The rearrangement links TRBV4-2 to TRBJ2-7; no clear D. V was pared by 0 bases and J by 3 bases, with 12 bases between. The CDR3 runs to 15 residues. Germline V CDR1 and CDR2: LGHNA, YNFKEQ. CDR3 sequence (DNA): TGTGCCAGCAGCCAAGAGGATGTCCCCGGCTACGAGCAGTACTTC. Its translation is CASSQEDVPGYEQYF.

V and J are TRBV13 and TRBJ2-7; D remains unclear. The CDR3 covers 13 residues. V shed 1 base and J shed 0 bases, with 4 bases lying between them. Germline values: CDR1 PRHDT, CDR2 FYEKMQ (reference sequence). The CDR3 nucleotides are TGTGCCAGCAGCTTAGCGAGCTCCTACGAGCAGTACTTC. Protein sequence: CASSLASSYEQYF. Complete variable domain (other parts from reference TRBV13 and TRBJ2-7): AAGVIQSPRHLIKEKRETATLKCYPIPRHDTVYWYQQGPGQDPQFLISFYEKMQSDKGSIPDRFSAQQFSDYHSELNMSSLELGDSALYFCASSLASSYEQYFGPGTRLTVT.

The V gene is TRBV2, the J gene TRBJ2-2; 14 bases agree with TRBD2. Unmatched junction bases numbered 5, after V lost 5 bases and J lost 0 bases. This CDR3 spans 18 amino acids. The germline V gene has CDR1 SNHLY and CDR2 FYNNEI. The CDR3 DNA follows: TGTGCCAGCAGTCAGACTAGCGGGAGGGTACCGAACACCGGGGAGCTGTTTTTT. Translating gives CASSQTSGRVPNTGELFF.

The chain has TRBV6-1 and TRBJ2-7; TRBD1 might be the D (6 bases). Between the trimmed V and J ends, which lost 6 bases and 4 bases, there was a span of 16 bases. This CDR3 spans 14 amino acids. The germline V gene has CDR1 MNHNS and CDR2 SASEGT. CDR3 in DNA: TGTGCCAGCAGGGGGGCCAGGGACATATACGAGCAGTACTTC. This codes for CASRGARDIYEQYF.

The chain recombines TRBV29-1 with TRBJ2-1, with a tentative D call TRBD2 (6 bases). Per the germline V gene, CDR1 is SQVTM and CDR2 is ANQGSEA. The CDR3 is 14 residues long. Deletions cut 1 base from V and 2 bases from J, with 9 bases between. The CDR3, as DNA: TGCAGCGTTGAAGGGGGGGTGACCTACAATGAGCAGTTCTTC. This encodes CSVEGGVTYNEQFF.